This TCR beta chain is from a study of CXCR3-negative and CXCR3-positive naive CD8 T cells (dated by TCRdb to about 2019). In terms of the full investigation: In total, some 130 million TRB reads were obtained, or roughly 1.5 +/- 0.3 million reads per library. For the TRBV-TRBJ cluster analysis, the naive subsets came from roughly 5 donors, while the memory cells came from 3 donors. Diversity and physicochemical repertoire analyses covered some ten donors pooled from two independent experiments.

On the study overall, not on this receptor specifically: Similar TRBV-TRBJ usage was shown by naive CXCR3-negative and CXCR3-positive cells from the same donor, whereas distinct patterns were shown by memory cells. TRB CDR3s from CXCR3-positive naive cells showed higher hydrophobicity (lower Kidera factor 4), lower energy, and higher strength and volume indices than CXCR3-negative naive cells. Comparably high repertoire diversity was found in both naive subsets, whereas much lower repertoire diversity was found in memory CD8+ T cells. CXCR3 expression partially decreased after cryopreservation, so most assays used freshly isolated PBMCs. Surface CD5, linked to self-reactivity in mice, was comparable between naive subsets; TCR interaction strength was therefore also inferred from TRB CDR3 physicochemical properties.

Each CD8+ T cell subset was flow-sorted in triplicate, and 300,000 cells per subset were placed directly into RLT lysis buffer. To exclude memory contaminants, naive CD8+ T cells were stringently defined as CD45RO-CCR7+CD27+CD95-. Standard density gradient centrifugation was used to isolate peripheral blood mononuclear cells from buffy coats. Naive CXCR3-negative and CXCR3-positive CD8+ T cells were flow-sorted on a FACSAria III. Total RNA was extracted from sorted cells using an RNeasy Mini Kit. The CDR3 contains 14 residues, cysteine and phenylalanine counted. There is no recorded DNA. The germline V gene encodes CDR1 SGHTA and CDR2 FQGTGA. Sequencer: NextSeq 550. The Human TCR Profiling Kit (MiLaboratory) was used to prepare UMI-labeled 5' RACE TRB cDNA libraries. cDNA synthesis used the entire amount of extracted RNA, and PCR amplification then used the entire amount of cDNA produced. The libraries were made side by side, with each library going through the same number of PCR cycles. As for the original processing: MIGEC and MiXCR extracted about 50,000 +/- 10,000 unique UMI-labeled TRB cDNA molecules per library, requiring at least two reads per UMI. Each library averaged about 40,000 +/- 10,000 functional in-frame TRB CDR3 nucleotide clonotypes without stop codons. Diversity metrics, including normalized Shannon-Wiener and Chao1, were computed in VDJtools after downsampling to 5000 UMI-labeled TRB molecules per sample. For the central five CDR3 residues, VDJtools calculated physicochemical properties weighted by clonotype size, namely interaction energy, strength, volume and Kidera factor 4. Reads reprocessed by TCRdb are summarized as one entry per CDR3 protein sequence, and DNA is absent. In this record, the V and J calls reflect TCRdb's handling and not the investigators' own analysis. The sample table on file contains around 60,000 distinct CDR3 sequences. Roughly 0.73% of the sample lies in the top ten.

Turning to this clonotype: It lacks a known antigen.

The sequencing input was naive CXCR3+ CD8+ T cells from blood. The cell subset or site label, read with the paper, signifies: CD45RO-CCR7+CD27+CD95- naive CD8+ T cells expressing CXCR3 (TNR3+). This TCR was recovered from a human donor in good health. Some clones in this sample may be carry-over from other donors' samples. This receptor chain uses TRBV7-3 and TRBJ2-1; TCRdb names TRBD1, which stays unverified in the absence of DNA. The CDR3 protein: CASSPNPRGHEQFF.